This is a list of T cell receptor beta chains from one sample in a study of human thymus T cells. Profiled with immunoSEQ multiplex PCR; TCRdb holds only in-frame clones, not every one. The sample shows about 120,000 clones, around 94% of them seen only once. The sequencing input was thymus tissue. All receptors derive from a boy younger than two with a congenital heart defect but otherwise immunologically healthy. Each CDR3 is given with its conserved first and last residue. The order of the fields is V gene, clone size, J gene, D gene, CDR3 protein, CDR3 DNA. D genes are given only for firm matches. Clone size is stated in some rows and not others, as once, few, many or a class when expanded.

v_gene: TRBV29-1
abundance: once
j_gene: TRBJ2-7
d_gene: TRBD2
CDR3aa: CSAVCRGVSYEQYF
CDR3nt: TGCAGCGCCGTTTGCCGGGGGGTCTCCTACGAGCAGTACTTC

v_gene: TRBV11-2
abundance: -
j_gene: TRBJ2-7
d_gene: TRBD1
CDR3aa: CASSLGDRGAYEQYF
CDR3nt: TGTGCCAGCAGCTTAGGGGACAGGGGGGCCTACGAGCAGTACTTC

v_gene: TRBV11-2
abundance: -
j_gene: TRBJ2-7
d_gene: TRBD2
CDR3aa: CASSLSGGPSYEQYF
CDR3nt: TGTGCCAGCAGCTTGAGCGGGGGCCCCTCCTACGAGCAGTACTTC

v_gene: TRBV29-1
abundance: -
j_gene: TRBJ1-1
d_gene: -
CDR3aa: CSVGEGRTEAFF
CDR3nt: TGCAGCGTTGGAGAGGGACGGACTGAAGCTTTCTTT

v_gene: TRBV5-1
abundance: -
j_gene: TRBJ1-1
d_gene: TRBD1
CDR3aa: CASSLGEYRGRKGNTEAFF
CDR3nt: TGCGCCAGCAGCCTGGGGGAGTACAGGGGGCGAAAGGGCAACACTGAAGCTTTCTTT

v_gene: TRBV10-3
abundance: -
j_gene: TRBJ2-7
d_gene: -
CDR3aa: CAIGPLVYEQYF
CDR3nt: TGTGCCATCGGACCCTTGGTATACGAGCAGTACTTC

v_gene: TRBV4-1
abundance: -
j_gene: TRBJ2-5
d_gene: TRBD2
CDR3aa: CASSQPGLAGGQETQYF
CDR3nt: TGCGCCAGCAGCCAACCGGGACTAGCGGGGGGTCAAGAGACCCAGTACTTC

v_gene: TRBV9
abundance: few
j_gene: TRBJ1-2
d_gene: -
CDR3aa: CASSGTLGRENYGYTF
CDR3nt: TGTGCCAGCAGCGGGACGTTGGGACGGGAGAATTATGGCTACACCTTC

v_gene: TRBV27
abundance: -
j_gene: TRBJ2-7
d_gene: -
CDR3aa: CASSLGQLNYEQYF
CDR3nt: TGTGCCAGCAGTTTAGGGCAGTTAAACTACGAGCAGTACTTC

v_gene: TRBV19
abundance: -
j_gene: TRBJ2-3
d_gene: TRBD2
CDR3aa: CASSIGGGGADTQYF
CDR3nt: TGTGCCAGTAGTATAGGGGGCGGGGGGGCAGATACGCAGTATTTT

v_gene: TRBV20-1
abundance: once
j_gene: TRBJ2-7
d_gene: -
CDR3aa: CSARSGNEQYF
CDR3nt: TGCAGTGCTAGGTCGGGGAACGAGCAGTACTTC

v_gene: TRBV27
abundance: -
j_gene: TRBJ1-2
d_gene: -
CDR3aa: CASSNHQGYGYTF
CDR3nt: TGTGCCAGCAGTAATCACCAGGGCTATGGCTACACCTTC

v_gene: TRBV6-1
abundance: -
j_gene: TRBJ2-7
d_gene: -
CDR3aa: CASRQGGQTYEQYF
CDR3nt: TGTGCCAGCAGGCAGGGGGGACAGACCTACGAGCAGTACTTC

v_gene: TRBV27
abundance: -
j_gene: TRBJ2-1
d_gene: -
CDR3aa: CASSLGTRGGNEQFF
CDR3nt: TGTGCCAGCAGTTTGGGGACAAGGGGAGGGAATGAGCAGTTCTTC

v_gene: TRBV27
abundance: few
j_gene: TRBJ1-6
d_gene: -
CDR3aa: CASSGAYNSPLHF
CDR3nt: TGTGCCAGTTCCGGGGCATATAATTCACCCCTCCACTTT

v_gene: TRBV13
abundance: -
j_gene: TRBJ1-6
d_gene: -
CDR3aa: CASSLDGGRRSPLHF
CDR3nt: TGTGCCAGCAGCTTAGACGGGGGGCGCAGGTCACCCCTCCACTTT

v_gene: TRBV6-1
abundance: -
j_gene: TRBJ2-3
d_gene: -
CDR3aa: CATSGALSTDTQYF
CDR3nt: TGTGCCACCTCAGGGGCTCTGAGCACAGATACGCAGTATTTT

v_gene: TRBV5-5
abundance: -
j_gene: TRBJ1-3
d_gene: TRBD1
CDR3aa: CASSRARRTGNGNTIYF
CDR3nt: TGTGCCAGCAGCCGTGCCCGACGGACAGGGAATGGAAACACCATATATTTT

v_gene: TRBV19
abundance: -
j_gene: TRBJ1-5
d_gene: -
CDR3aa: CASSWGLSNQPQHF
CDR3nt: TGTGCCAGTAGTTGGGGGCTTAGCAATCAGCCCCAGCATTTT

v_gene: TRBV6-5
abundance: -
j_gene: TRBJ1-1
d_gene: -
CDR3aa: CASSYSAVMNTEAFF
CDR3nt: TGTGCCAGCAGTTACTCGGCAGTAATGAACACTGAAGCTTTCTTT

v_gene: TRBV6-5
abundance: -
j_gene: TRBJ2-5
d_gene: -
CDR3aa: CASSEETQYF
CDR3nt: TGTGCCAGCAGTGAAGAGACCCAGTACTTC

v_gene: TRBV7-9
abundance: -
j_gene: TRBJ2-3
d_gene: -
CDR3aa: CASVTTTVDTQYF
CDR3nt: TGTGCCAGCGTCACAACAACGGTGGATACGCAGTATTTT

v_gene: TRBV23-1
abundance: -
j_gene: TRBJ2-5
d_gene: -
CDR3aa: CADEETQYF
CDR3nt: TGCGCCGACGAAGAGACCCAGTACTTC

v_gene: TRBV6-1
abundance: -
j_gene: TRBJ1-2
d_gene: TRBD1
CDR3aa: CASSDSDRGRGYTF
CDR3nt: TGTGCCAGCAGTGATTCAGACAGGGGGCGAGGCTACACCTTC

v_gene: TRBV19
abundance: -
j_gene: TRBJ2-5
d_gene: -
CDR3aa: CASSIEMGRMQETQYF
CDR3nt: TGTGCCAGTAGTATAGAAATGGGACGGATGCAAGAGACCCAGTACTTC

v_gene: TRBV28
abundance: -
j_gene: TRBJ2-7
d_gene: TRBD1
CDR3aa: CASSVGQGALCEQYF
CDR3nt: TGTGCCAGCAGTGTGGGACAGGGGGCGCTTTGCGAGCAGTACTTC

v_gene: TRBV9
abundance: once
j_gene: TRBJ1-5
d_gene: TRBD1
CDR3aa: CASSPGDRGGNQPQHF
CDR3nt: TGTGCCAGCAGCCCTGGGGACAGGGGGGGTAATCAGCCCCAGCATTTT

v_gene: TRBV5-1
abundance: -
j_gene: TRBJ2-1
d_gene: -
CDR3aa: CASSPELAGAYNEQFF
CDR3nt: TGCGCCAGCAGCCCGGAACTAGCTGGGGCATACAATGAGCAGTTCTTC

v_gene: TRBV27
abundance: -
j_gene: TRBJ1-6
d_gene: TRBD1
CDR3aa: CASSYRGQGGSPLHF
CDR3nt: TGTGCCAGCAGTTATAGGGGACAGGGTGGTTCACCCCTCCACTTT

v_gene: TRBV7-6
abundance: once
j_gene: TRBJ1-3
d_gene: -
CDR3aa: CASSLKEGGNTIYF
CDR3nt: TGTGCCAGCAGCCTCAAGGAGGGTGGAAACACCATATATTTT

v_gene: TRBV4-1
abundance: -
j_gene: TRBJ2-7
d_gene: -
CDR3aa: CASSQVPFTRKGSYEQYF
CDR3nt: TGCGCCAGCAGCCAAGTACCCTTCACTAGAAAAGGGTCCTACGAGCAGTACTTC

v_gene: TRBV19
abundance: -
j_gene: TRBJ1-2
d_gene: TRBD1
CDR3aa: CARTFGQGNGYTF
CDR3nt: TGTGCCCGAACATTCGGACAGGGTAATGGCTACACCTTC

v_gene: TRBV28
abundance: once
j_gene: TRBJ2-7
d_gene: -
CDR3aa: CASSLGPPLPSGGYEQYF
CDR3nt: TGTGCCAGCAGTTTGGGCCCCCCACTCCCATCCGGGGGCTACGAGCAGTACTTC

v_gene: TRBV5-4
abundance: -
j_gene: TRBJ2-7
d_gene: -
CDR3aa: CASSSTGRDNEQYF
CDR3nt: TGTGCCAGCAGCTCGACGGGGAGGGACAACGAGCAGTACTTC

v_gene: TRBV7-2
abundance: -
j_gene: TRBJ2-5
d_gene: TRBD2
CDR3aa: CASSLARGGTQETQYF
CDR3nt: TGTGCCAGCAGCTTAGCTCGGGGGGGAACCCAAGAGACCCAGTACTTC

v_gene: TRBV15
abundance: -
j_gene: TRBJ2-3
d_gene: TRBD2
CDR3aa: CATSLPRGGTDTQYF
CDR3nt: TGTGCCACCAGCCTCCCCCGGGGGGGCACAGATACGCAGTATTTT

v_gene: TRBV2
abundance: -
j_gene: TRBJ2-7
d_gene: TRBD2
CDR3aa: CASSVGGYLHEQYF
CDR3nt: TGTGCCAGCAGTGTGGGAGGGTATCTCCACGAGCAGTACTTC

v_gene: TRBV10-3
abundance: -
j_gene: TRBJ1-1
d_gene: TRBD1
CDR3aa: CAISEIRDSTEAFF
CDR3nt: TGTGCCATCAGTGAGATCCGGGACAGCACTGAAGCTTTCTTT

v_gene: TRBV27
abundance: few
j_gene: TRBJ1-1
d_gene: -
CDR3aa: CASRAKLNTEAFF
CDR3nt: TGTGCCAGCAGAGCCAAATTGAACACTGAAGCTTTCTTT

v_gene: TRBV29-1
abundance: -
j_gene: TRBJ2-3
d_gene: TRBD1
CDR3aa: CSVEVGGTGADTQYF
CDR3nt: TGCAGCGTTGAAGTTGGGGGGACAGGGGCAGATACGCAGTATTTT

v_gene: TRBV19
abundance: -
j_gene: TRBJ1-2
d_gene: TRBD1
CDR3aa: CASSRRDRHYGYTF
CDR3nt: TGTGCCAGTAGTCGTCGGGACAGACACTATGGCTACACCTTC

v_gene: TRBV7-2
abundance: -
j_gene: TRBJ2-7
d_gene: -
CDR3aa: CASSLGVRRGPQSQHEQYF
CDR3nt: TGTGCCAGCAGCTTAGGGGTAAGGCGGGGGCCCCAATCGCAGCACGAGCAGTACTTC

v_gene: TRBV10-3
abundance: -
j_gene: TRBJ2-1
d_gene: -
CDR3aa: CAISDPHAGMENEQFF
CDR3nt: TGTGCCATCAGTGACCCACATGCAGGGATGGAGAATGAGCAGTTCTTC

v_gene: TRBV4-2
abundance: -
j_gene: TRBJ2-5
d_gene: TRBD2
CDR3aa: CASSPRLAGGQETQYF
CDR3nt: TGTGCCAGCAGCCCCCGACTAGCGGGGGGCCAAGAGACCCAGTACTTC

v_gene: TRBV7-2
abundance: -
j_gene: TRBJ2-7
d_gene: -
CDR3aa: CASSTGVSYEQYF
CDR3nt: TGTGCCAGCAGCACGGGGGTCTCCTACGAGCAGTACTTC

v_gene: TRBV5-1
abundance: once
j_gene: TRBJ1-4
d_gene: TRBD1
CDR3aa: CASSATGDEKLFF
CDR3nt: TGCGCCAGCAGCGCTACAGGGGATGAAAAACTGTTTTTT

v_gene: TRBV4-1
abundance: -
j_gene: TRBJ2-1
d_gene: TRBD2
CDR3aa: CASSQDVAGGPNNEQFF
CDR3nt: TGCGCCAGCAGCCAAGATGTAGCGGGGGGGCCTAACAATGAGCAGTTCTTC

v_gene: TRBV9
abundance: -
j_gene: TRBJ2-2
d_gene: -
CDR3aa: CASSVRVTGELFF
CDR3nt: TGTGCCAGCAGCGTACGGGTCACCGGGGAGCTGTTTTTT

v_gene: TRBV7-7
abundance: once
j_gene: TRBJ1-4
d_gene: -
CDR3aa: CASSLGVGEKLFF
CDR3nt: TGTGCCAGCAGCTTAGGGGTCGGTGAAAAACTGTTTTTT

v_gene: TRBV14
abundance: once
j_gene: TRBJ2-1
d_gene: -
CDR3aa: CASSQADPFNEQFF
CDR3nt: TGTGCCAGCAGCCAAGCAGACCCGTTCAATGAGCAGTTCTTC

v_gene: TRBV20-1
abundance: -
j_gene: TRBJ2-5
d_gene: TRBD1
CDR3aa: CSARDRDRDYF
CDR3nt: TGCAGTGCTAGAGACCGGGACAGGGATTACTTC

v_gene: TRBV28
abundance: -
j_gene: TRBJ1-1
d_gene: -
CDR3aa: CASSMLGGTSTEAFF
CDR3nt: TGTGCCAGCAGTATGTTGGGCGGTACCTCCACTGAAGCTTTCTTT

v_gene: TRBV4-1
abundance: -
j_gene: TRBJ1-2
d_gene: -
CDR3aa: CASSQDSDSEVNYGYTF
CDR3nt: TGCGCCAGCAGCCAAGATAGTGATTCCGAGGTGAACTATGGCTACACCTTC

v_gene: TRBV6-5
abundance: once
j_gene: TRBJ2-5
d_gene: TRBD2
CDR3aa: CASSIGRSEGRAQYF
CDR3nt: TGTGCCAGCAGTATCGGGAGGTCAGAAGGGAGAGCCCAGTACTTC

v_gene: TRBV21-1
abundance: -
j_gene: TRBJ2-7
d_gene: -
CDR3aa: CASSKSGAYEQYF
CDR3nt: TGTGCCAGCAGCAAATCGGGGGCATACGAGCAGTACTTC

v_gene: TRBV5-6
abundance: -
j_gene: TRBJ2-7
d_gene: -
CDR3aa: CASSTHYEQYF
CDR3nt: TGTGCCAGCAGCACCCACTACGAGCAGTACTTC

v_gene: TRBV9
abundance: -
j_gene: TRBJ1-5
d_gene: -
CDR3aa: CASSPGGGSNQPQHF
CDR3nt: TGTGCCAGCAGCCCGGGGGGCGGGTCTAATCAGCCCCAGCATTTT

v_gene: TRBV27
abundance: -
j_gene: TRBJ2-7
d_gene: TRBD1
CDR3aa: CASRTDRGLEQYF
CDR3nt: TGTGCCAGCAGGACGGACAGGGGTCTGGAGCAGTACTTC

v_gene: TRBV7-9
abundance: -
j_gene: TRBJ2-3
d_gene: -
CDR3aa: CASSLLSRGPTDTQYF
CDR3nt: TGTGCCAGCAGCTTATTGTCCCGGGGACCCACAGATACGCAGTATTTT